The 28 T cell receptor beta chains in this list originate from one sample, sequenced in a study of graft-versus-host responses after intestinal transplantation (dated by TCRdb to the early 2020s). The library relied on the immunoSEQ multiplex PCR assay. The table was pulled from immuneACCESS by TCRdb, which kept in-frame rearrangements only. Such tables lose some clones; where checked, under half of the loss comes from unresolved V genes, and the rest has no known cause. For this sample the table gives about 50,000 clones, of which about nine tenths were detected only once. The top ten clonotypes cover over 2% of the sample. This specimen's time point label, interpreted: cells obtained before transplantation from donor or recipient. These TCRs are of unknown antigen specificity. The sample in question was unstimulated CD4+ T cells sorted from spleen or lymph node cells, obtained before transplant. These TCRs come from a human donor who was the organ donor for an intestinal transplant.

V usage is TRBV6-5 and J usage is TRBJ2-3; D is uncertain. CDR1 is MNHEY and CDR2 is SVGAGI in the germline V gene. V was clipped by 5 bases and J by 9 bases, with 9 bases between them. The CDR3 contains 11 residues. The CDR3 region is CASSSAYTQYF. The CDR3, as DNA: TGTGCCAGCAGTAGCGCATACACGCAGTATTTT.

The chain combines TRBV11-3 with TRBJ2-1; 7 nucleotides line up with TRBD2. The V and J ends lost 0 bases and 10 bases, in that order; junction bases with no gene match: 9. The CDR3 covers 15 residues. The germline gives CDR1 SGHNT, CDR2 YENEEA. As DNA, the CDR3 is TGTGCCAGCAGCTTAGAGGCGGCGGGGGTTAGGGAGCAGTTCTTC. It encodes CASSLEAAGVREQFF.

V gene TRBV5-4 combines with J gene TRBJ2-3; 9 nucleotides agree with TRBD2. Trimming at V came to 5 bases and at J to 0 bases, leaving 10 bases not matched to a gene. The CDR3 has 17 amino acids. Per the germline V gene, CDR1 is SGHNT and CDR2 is YYREEE (reference sequence). The CDR3: CASRGGIAGDSTDTQYF. The CDR3 DNA follows: TGTGCCAGCAGGGGGGGGATAGCGGGAGACAGCACAGATACGCAGTATTTT.

The CDR3 bases are TGTGCCAGCAGCCGAGGGGGTGGCTACACCTTC. Translated, it gives CASSRGGGYTF. This chain connects TRBV14 to TRBJ1-2; D is possibly TRBD1 (6 bases). Germline V gives CDR1 SGHDN, CDR2 FVKESK. This CDR3 spans 11 amino acids. Trimming pared 4 bases from V and 7 bases from J, leaving 7 bases between.

The chain recombines TRBV27 with TRBJ2-2; no definite D call. CDR1 is MNHEY, CDR2 SMNVEV, per germline (reference sequence). This CDR3 is built from 15 residues. Trimming took 6 bases from V and 1 from J, leaving 12 bases between them. In DNA, the CDR3 is TGTGCCAGCAGCCCCGGCGCGGTGAACACCGGGGAGCTGTTTTTT. Translating gives CASSPGAVNTGELFF.

The chain employs TRBV5-1 and TRBJ2-2; D not resolved. The length of the CDR3 is 14 residues. Germline assignment: CDR1 SGHRS and CDR2 YFSETQ. Trimming stripped 0 bases from V and 6 bases from J, with 9 bases between. The DNA for the CDR3 is TGCGCCAGCAGCTTGGCGGCTAGATCCGGGGAGCTGTTTTTT. Residues: CASSLAARSGELFF.

V gene TRBV27 combines with J gene TRBJ2-7, with 10 nucleotides matching TRBD2. Germline assignment: CDR1 MNHEY and CDR2 SMNVEV (reference sequence). Trimming removed 2 bases from V and 2 bases from J; junction bases left unmatched: 3. CDR3 length: 15 amino acids. CDR3 coding DNA: TGTGCCAGCAGTTTAAGCCTAGCGGGAGCCTACGAGCAGTACTTC. It yields the protein CASSLSLAGAYEQYF.

The genes are TRBV7-2 and TRBJ2-5; 8 bases match TRBD1. Trimming at V came to 1 base and at J to 7 bases, leaving 8 bases not matched to a gene. The CDR3 sequence is 15 residues long. Germline assignment: CDR1 SGHTA and CDR2 FQGNSA. CDR3 DNA: TGTGCCAGCAGCTTAGGCCAGGGGGCAAGATTGACCCAGTACTTC. The encoded protein is CASSLGQGARLTQYF.

The chain employs TRBV11-2 and TRBJ2-3; D is perhaps TRBD1 (5 bases). CDR1 SGHAT and CDR2 FQNNGV come from the germline V gene. CDR3 size: 14 residues. V lost 6 bases, J lost 2 bases, and 12 bases lay in between. CDR3 region: CASSLGVATDTQYF. The CDR3 bases are TGTGCCAGCAGTCTAGGGGTAGCCACAGATACGCAGTATTTT. The full variable domain, in which reference TRBV11-2 and TRBJ2-3 provide the parts outside the CDR3, is EAGVAQSPRYKIIEKRQSVAFWCNPISGHATLYWYQQILGQGPKLLIQFQNNGVVDDSQLPKDRFSAERLKGVDSTLKIQPAKLEDSAVYLCASSLGVATDTQYFGPGTRLTVL.

The chain is built from TRBV6-1 and TRBJ2-7, with 10 bases matching TRBD2. Per germline, CDR1 MNHNS and CDR2 SASEGT. CDR3 length: 14 residues. With 5 bases clipped from V and 4 bases from J, the junction kept 5 bases outside the gene matches. The CDR3 region is CASSKREGWYEQYF. The CDR3 DNA follows: TGTGCCAGCAGTAAGCGGGAGGGTTGGTACGAGCAGTACTTC.

The rearrangement links TRBV28 to TRBJ2-7, with a possible D match to TRBD1 (5 bases). The CDR3 runs to 13 residues. The V gene's germline CDR1 is MDHEN and CDR2 SYDVKM. V lost 5 bases to trimming and J lost 2 bases, with 10 bases between them. This CDR3 is CASSKGAPYEQYF. CDR3 in DNA: TGTGCCAGCAGTAAAGGGGCCCCCTACGAGCAGTACTTC.

The chain is built from TRBV5-1 and TRBJ2-1, with 7 bases aligning to TRBD1. The CDR3 spans 14 residues. With V trimmed by 0 bases and J by 3 bases, 0 bases remained unmatched. The germline V gene encodes CDR1 SGHRS and CDR2 YFSETQ. In DNA, the CDR3 is TGCGCCAGCAGCTTGGGACAGGGCTACAATGAGCAGTTCTTC. Protein sequence: CASSLGQGYNEQFF.

Only one count was recorded for this clone. The chain uses TRBV7-8 and TRBJ2-7; the D gene is possibly TRBD1 (5 bases). The germline gives CDR1 SGHVS, CDR2 FQNEAQ. V lost 5 bases, J lost 0 bases, and 11 bases lay in between. The CDR3 contains 14 residues. CDR3 protein: CASSLRQTSYEQYF. CDR3 DNA: TGTGCCAGCAGCCTGAGACAGACCTCCTACGAGCAGTACTTC. Full variable domain (rest looked up from reference TRBV7-8 and TRBJ2-7): GAGVSQSPRYKVAKRGQDVALRCDPISGHVSLFWYQQALGQGPEFLTYFQNEAQLDKSGLPSDRFFAERPEGSVSTLKIQRTQQEDSAVYLCASSLRQTSYEQYFGPGTRLTVT.

CDR3 loop: CASSLAGQIYNEQFF. The DNA for the CDR3 is TGTGCCAGCAGCTTAGCGGGACAGATCTACAATGAGCAGTTCTTC. V and J are TRBV7-2 and TRBJ2-1, with 7 positions matching TRBD1. Germline CDR1 SGHTA, CDR2 FQGNSA. Trimming cost V 0 bases and J 3 bases; bases outside gene matches: 2. The CDR3 runs 15 residues.

The chain joins TRBV9 to TRBJ1-5; weak D call: TRBD1 (5 bases). Trimming pared 0 bases from V and 5 bases from J, leaving 21 bases between. Germline assignment: CDR1 SGDLS and CDR2 YYNGEE. This CDR3 has 18 residues. The CDR3 DNA sequence: TGTGCCAGCAGCGTAGGCGCCACCGGGACGGAGCTGGATCAGCCCCAGCATTTT. This encodes CASSVGATGTELDQPQHF.

This sequence joins TRBV25-1 and TRBJ1-4, with D perhaps TRBD1 (5 bases). This CDR3 has 15 amino acids. In germline, CDR1 is MGHDK, CDR2 SYGVNS. The V end lost 2 bases, the J end lost 4 bases, and 11 bases lay between the germline ends. The CDR3 protein is CASSETRGGNEKLFF. CDR3 nucleotides: TGTGCCAGCAGTGAAACTAGGGGAGGTAATGAAAAACTGTTTTTT.

The gene calls are TRBV4-1 and TRBJ2-7; perhaps TRBD2 as D (5 bases). CDR1 is MGHRA and CDR2 is YSYEKL in the germline V gene. This CDR3 spans 15 amino acids. V lost 6 bases and J lost 1, with 16 bases in between. This chain's CDR3 is CASSLSDGISYEQYF. CDR3 nucleotide sequence: TGCGCCAGCAGTCTATCAGACGGGATTTCCTACGAGCAGTACTTC.

The rearrangement links TRBV15 to TRBJ2-1; D is ambiguous. Germline V gives CDR1 LNHNV, CDR2 YYDKDF (reference sequence). Trimming removed 1 base from V and 8 bases from J, with 6 bases in between. The CDR3 is 12 amino acids. The CDR3 region has the DNA TGTGCCACCAGCAGAGGAGTGGATGAGCAGTTCTTC. Encoded protein: CATSRGVDEQFF.

The rearrangement uses TRBV21-1 and TRBJ2-4; the D call TRBD1 from the table was never checked on the DNA. TRBV21-1 has pseudogene status. The CDR3 covers 15 residues. The CDR3 DNA reads as TGTGCCAGCAGCAAACTGACAGTAGCCAAAAACATTCAGTACTTC. It is translated as CASSKLTVAKNIQYF.

The gene calls are TRBV19 and TRBJ2-2; no clear D gene. V was clipped by 3 bases and J by 0 bases, with 11 bases between them. CDR3 length: 16 amino acids. CDR1 and CDR2 (germline): LNHDA, SQIVND (reference sequence). Here the CDR3 reads CASSIGRAANTGELFF. As DNA, the CDR3 is TGTGCCAGTAGTATCGGCCGGGCAGCGAACACCGGGGAGCTGTTTTTT.

The V call is TRBV2, the J call TRBJ1-2, with 10 positions matching TRBD1. The germline V gene encodes CDR1 SNHLY and CDR2 FYNNEI. CDR3 length: 16 residues. Germline trimming cut 7 bases from V and 6 bases from J; bases unmatched to any gene: 14. Written as DNA, the CDR3 is TGTGCCAGCACCCGACCCCGGGACAGGGGATCGAATGGCTACACCTTC. Protein: CASTRPRDRGSNGYTF.

The V gene is TRBV15, the J gene TRBJ2-7, with a tentative D call TRBD2 (7 bases). V was clipped by 1 base and J by 2 bases, with 15 bases between them. CDR1 LNHNV and CDR2 YYDKDF come from the germline V gene (reference sequence). The CDR3 has 16 amino acids. The CDR3 nucleotides are TGTGCCACCAGCAGAGGAGGGCAGGGGACTACCTACGAGCAGTACTTC. Translated, it gives CATSRGGQGTTYEQYF.

The chain is built from TRBV6-5 and TRBJ1-1; D is uncertain. Per the germline V gene, CDR1 is MNHEY and CDR2 is SVGAGI. Trimming pared 2 bases from V and 1 base from J, leaving 2 bases between. This CDR3 has 12 residues. The CDR3 here is CASSYRNTEAFF. The DNA of the CDR3 is TGTGCCAGCAGTTACAGGAACACTGAAGCTTTCTTT.

This rearrangement joins TRBV6-5 to TRBJ1-2, with TRBD1 matching over 10 bases. Per germline, CDR1 MNHEY and CDR2 SVGAGI. V shed 2 bases and J 6 bases; nucleotides not matched to a gene: 6. There are 15 residues in the CDR3. This CDR3 is CASSYPGTGENGYTF. CDR3 DNA: TGTGCCAGCAGTTACCCTGGGACAGGGGAAAATGGCTACACCTTC.

This clone was counted a single time. The chain has TRBV5-1 and TRBJ1-6; D not certain. This CDR3 comprises 14 residues. CDR1 is SGHRS, CDR2 YFSETQ, per germline. The ends were cut back, 6 bases at V and 3 bases at J, with 10 bases in the middle. Here the CDR3 reads CASKAGSYNSPLHF. The CDR3 DNA reads TGCGCCAGCAAAGCGGGGAGCTATAATTCACCCCTCCACTTT.

In its sample, this clone was seen once. V usage is TRBV4-2 and J usage is TRBJ1-6; no reliable D call. This CDR3 is built from 15 residues. V lost 1 base to trimming and J lost 7 bases, with 11 bases between them. Germline V CDR1 and CDR2: LGHNA, YNFKEQ. The chain's CDR3 is CASSQGHSKNSPLHF. In DNA form, the CDR3 reads TGTGCCAGCAGCCAAGGTCACAGCAAAAATTCACCCCTCCACTTT.

This chain links TRBV4-1 with TRBJ2-7; weak D call: TRBD2 (5 bases). Trimming left V 0 bases short and J 3 bases short, with 15 bases between. The CDR3 has 16 amino acids. Germline lookup yields CDR1 MGHRA and CDR2 YSYEKL. Here the CDR3 DNA reads TGCGCCAGCAGCCAAGATCATAGGGAGACCGACTACGAGCAGTACTTC. This codes for CASSQDHRETDYEQYF.

This clone occurred once. V usage is TRBV5-6 and J usage is TRBJ2-7, with 8 bases fitting TRBD1. V was pared by 5 bases and J by 3 bases, with 10 bases of the junction left unmatched. Germline CDR1 and CDR2: SGHDT and YYEEEE. This CDR3 is 15 amino acids long. The CDR3 protein is CASSHGQGRYYEQYF. Written as DNA, the CDR3 is TGTGCCAGCAGTCACGGACAGGGCCGCTACTACGAGCAGTACTTC.